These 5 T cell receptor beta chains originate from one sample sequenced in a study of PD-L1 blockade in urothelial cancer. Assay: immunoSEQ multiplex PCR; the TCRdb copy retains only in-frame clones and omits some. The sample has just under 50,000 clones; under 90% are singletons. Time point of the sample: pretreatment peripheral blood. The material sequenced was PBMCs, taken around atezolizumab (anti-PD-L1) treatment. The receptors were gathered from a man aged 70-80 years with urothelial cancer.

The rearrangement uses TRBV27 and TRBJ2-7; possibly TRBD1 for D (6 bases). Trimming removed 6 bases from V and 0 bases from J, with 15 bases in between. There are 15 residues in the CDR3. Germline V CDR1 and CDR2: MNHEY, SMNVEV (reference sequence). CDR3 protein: CASRYRASSSYEQYF. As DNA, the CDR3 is TGTGCCAGCAGGTACAGGGCCTCCAGCTCCTACGAGCAGTACTTC.

The CDR3 sequence: CASSPLRGEKLFF. The CDR3 DNA is TGTGCCAGCAGCCCCCTCAGGGGTGAAAAACTGTTTTTT. This chain links TRBV7-2 with TRBJ1-4; tentatively, D is TRBD1 (6 bases). Trimming removed 5 bases at V and 7 bases at J, with 11 bases between. The germline gives CDR1 SGHTA, CDR2 FQGNSA. The CDR3 spans 13 residues.

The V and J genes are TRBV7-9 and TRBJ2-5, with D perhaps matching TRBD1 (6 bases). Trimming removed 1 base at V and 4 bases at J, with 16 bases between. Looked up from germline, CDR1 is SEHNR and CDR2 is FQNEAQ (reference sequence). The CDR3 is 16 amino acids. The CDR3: CASSLDGGRGRETQYF. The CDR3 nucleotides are TGTGCCAGCAGCTTAGATGGGGGAAGGGGGAGAGAGACCCAGTACTTC.

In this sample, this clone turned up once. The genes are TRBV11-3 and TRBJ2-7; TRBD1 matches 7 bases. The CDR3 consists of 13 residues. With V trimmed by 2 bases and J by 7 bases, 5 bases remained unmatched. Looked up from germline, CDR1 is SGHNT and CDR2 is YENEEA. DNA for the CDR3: TGTGCCAGCAGCTTAACAGGGGCCGGGGAGCAGTACTTC. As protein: CASSLTGAGEQYF.

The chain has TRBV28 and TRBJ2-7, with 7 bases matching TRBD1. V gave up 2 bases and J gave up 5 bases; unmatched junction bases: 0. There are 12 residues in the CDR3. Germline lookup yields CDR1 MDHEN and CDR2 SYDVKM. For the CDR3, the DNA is TGTGCCAGCAGTTTACAGGGGGACGAGCAGTACTTC. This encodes CASSLQGDEQYF.